This passage covers 8 T cell receptor beta chains from one sample sequenced in a study of shared clonotypes between healthy human individuals. Selected positively for CCR7 and CD45RO-negative, naive CD8 cells excluded terminally differentiated effector memory CD45RA+ cells. Profiled with immunoSEQ multiplex PCR; TCRdb holds only in-frame clones, not every one. The repertoire holds hundreds of thousands of clones, with around 96% as singletons. Input material: naive CD8+ T cells sorted from blood. These receptor sequences come from a woman aged 25 to 39 in good health.

The V gene is TRBV9, the J gene TRBJ1-3; perhaps TRBD1 as D (6 bases). The CDR3 spans 12 residues. Trimming cost V 6 bases and J 7 bases, with 11 bases left between them. The V gene's germline CDR1 is SGDLS and CDR2 YYNGEE. The CDR3 sequence is CASTGVPNTIYF. DNA for the CDR3: TGTGCCAGCACAGGGGTTCCCAACACCATATATTTT. Full variable domain (outside the CDR3, taken from reference TRBV9 and TRBJ1-3): DSGVTQTPKHLITATGQRVTLRCSPRSGDLSVYWYQQSLDQGLQFLIQYYNGEERAKGNILERFSAQQFPDLHSELNLSSLELGDSALYFCASTGVPNTIYFGEGSWLTVV.

V is TRBV27 and J is TRBJ1-1; D is unclear. Trimming pared 5 bases from V and 0 bases from J, leaving 19 bases between. The CDR3 has 17 amino acids. Germline-derived CDR1 and CDR2 are MNHEY and SMNVEV (reference sequence). CDR3 coding DNA: TGTGCCAGCAGTCCAATACACGGGTACACACTGAACACTGAAGCTTTCTTT. It yields the protein CASSPIHGYTLNTEAFF.

The rearrangement joins TRBV6-5 to TRBJ2-2; 8 nucleotides match TRBD1. There are 15 residues in the CDR3. J gave up 7 bases and V 6 bases, and 10 bases lay outside the gene matches. Germline V gene sequence: CDR1 MNHEY, CDR2 SVGAGI. The CDR3 bases are TGTGCCAGCAGGCCCCGGACAGGGTTGGGCGGGGAGCTGTTTTTT. As protein: CASRPRTGLGGELFF.

On this clone: Other DNA variants within this sample encode the same CDR3. The chain employs TRBV27 and TRBJ1-1; D gene uncertain. Germline assignment: CDR1 MNHEY and CDR2 SMNVEV (reference sequence). V was shortened by 2 bases and J by 0 bases, with 7 bases between the two germline ends. The CDR3 covers 14 residues. In nucleotides, the CDR3 is TGTGCCAGCAGTTTAGTAGCGGTGAACACTGAAGCTTTCTTT. Translating it yields CASSLVAVNTEAFF.

In nucleotides, the CDR3 is TGTGCCAGCAGCTTGGGAGGGGACCCCTATGGCTACACCTTC. The encoded protein is CASSLGGDPYGYTF. The chain combines TRBV5-4 with TRBJ1-2; a possible D gene is TRBD1 (5 bases). The CDR3 covers 14 residues. The ends were cut back, 0 bases at V and 4 bases at J, with 10 bases in the middle. Looked up from germline, CDR1 is SGHNT and CDR2 is YYREEE (reference sequence).

The V call is TRBV7-9, the J call TRBJ2-4, with no clear D. Trimming took off 2 bases at V and 0 bases at J, with 2 bases between the two ends. The CDR3 length is 13 residues. Germline V lookup: CDR1 SEHNR, CDR2 FQNEAQ (reference sequence). CDR3: CASSLLAKNIQYF. DNA of the CDR3: TGTGCCAGCAGCTTACTAGCCAAAAACATTCAGTACTTC.

This clone was detected only once. The chain links TRBV11-3 to TRBJ2-1; TRBD2 matches 10 bases. In germline, CDR1 is SGHNT, CDR2 YENEEA. There are 18 residues in the CDR3. The V segment lost 5 bases and the J segment 1 base; nucleotides outside the gene matches: 11. In nucleotides, the CDR3 is TGTGCCAGCAGCCCAACAACCGGGACTAGCGTTTCCTACAATGAGCAGTTCTTC. It yields the protein CASSPTTGTSVSYNEQFF.

CDR3 loop: CASRTANTGELFF. CDR3 nucleotide sequence: TGTGCCAGCAGGACGGCGAACACCGGGGAGCTGTTTTTT. The chain couples TRBV9 to TRBJ2-2; D not resolved. Germline assignment: CDR1 SGDLS and CDR2 YYNGEE. The V end was cut by 5 bases, the J end by 0 bases, with 5 bases between. This CDR3 has 13 amino acids. The full variable domain, with the rest looked up from reference TRBV9 and TRBJ2-2, is DSGVTQTPKHLITATGQRVTLRCSPRSGDLSVYWYQQSLDQGLQFLIQYYNGEERAKGNILERFSAQQFPDLHSELNLSSLELGDSALYFCASRTANTGELFFGEGSRLTVL.